These 19 T cell receptor beta chains share one sample of origin, sequenced in a study of molecular identifiers for immune sequencing clone quantification. A single record per CDR3 protein comes from TCRdb applying MiXCR to the PCR reads. The sample consists of roughly 630,000 distinct CDR3 sequences, about 25% of them appearing once. Sequenced: naive CD8+ T cells from blood, with Jurkat cell RNA spiked in. As to subset: FACS-sorted CD8+CD4-CCR7+CD45RA+ naive T cells. The receptors were sampled from a human donor in good health. Some libraries in this study had Jurkat cell RNA spiked in.

This clonotype was counted a few times. The rearrangement links TRBV20-1 to TRBJ2-7, with 8 nucleotides matching TRBD2. Germline CDR1 reads DFQATT; CDR2 reads SNEGSKA (reference sequence). V lost 0 bases and J lost 4; bases outside the gene matches: 14. The CDR3 is made up of 17 amino acids. The CDR3 spells CSARDTSGSAPLYEQYF. In DNA, the CDR3 is TGCAGTGCTAGAGATACGAGCGGGAGTGCCCCTTTATACGAGCAGTACTTC.

In this sample, this clonotype turned up once. Just one base apart from a much larger clone, this may be a read error. The chain links TRBV7-8 to TRBJ2-3; 11 bases match TRBD2. Germline-derived CDR1 and CDR2 are SGHVS and FQNEAQ. Germline trimming cut 5 bases from V and 4 bases from J; bases unmatched to any gene: 8. The CDR3 is 16 amino acids. CDR3 residues: CASSTSTSGDSDTQYF. As DNA, the CDR3 is TGTGCCAGCAGCACCTCGACTAGCGGGGACTCAGATACGCAGTATTTT.

The V and J genes are TRBV29-1 and TRBJ2-5; the match to TRBD2 covers 13 bases. The germline V gene has CDR1 SQVTM and CDR2 ANQGSEA. J gave up 9 bases and V 5 bases, and 12 bases lay outside the gene matches. The CDR3 covers 15 residues. The CDR3 here is CSVQTSGRAEESQYF. In nucleotides, the CDR3 is TGCAGCGTTCAAACTAGCGGGAGGGCCGAGGAGTCCCAGTACTTC.

This clonotype was recorded a few times. This CDR3 is CAINSPLHF. CDR3 nucleotide sequence: TGTGCCATTAATTCACCCCTCCACTTT. This chain connects TRBV6-5 to TRBJ1-6; the D is unclear. Trimming left V 10 bases short and J 6 bases short, with 1 base between. The CDR3 has 9 residues. Germline CDR1 is MNHEY and CDR2 is SVGAGI.

This clonotype was seen repeatedly, ten times or more. The gene calls are TRBV7-8 and TRBJ1-1; TRBD1 agrees at 12 bases. The CDR3 sequence is 15 residues long. Germline trimming cut 3 bases from V and 6 bases from J; bases unmatched to any gene: 5. The germline V gene encodes CDR1 SGHVS and CDR2 FQNEAQ. CDR3 sequence reads: CASSLGQGASAEAFF. CDR3 in DNA: TGTGCCAGCAGCTTGGGACAGGGGGCATCGGCTGAAGCTTTCTTT.

This clonotype has more than one count but fewer than ten. The J gene is TRBJ1-1, the V gene TRBV6-1; perhaps TRBD1 as D (5 bases). The CDR3 consists of 20 residues. Trimming removed 6 bases at V and 1 base at J, with 30 bases between. The V gene's germline CDR1 is MNHNS and CDR2 SASEGT. DNA for the CDR3: TGTGCCAGCAGGGCCGGGACGTCGAACACTGAAGCTTTCTGGAACACTGAAGCTTTCTTT. Its protein product is CASRAGTSNTEAFWNTEAFF.

This clonotype was counted at least ten times. The chain has TRBV10-3 and TRBJ2-5; D possibly matches TRBD1 or TRBD2 (6 bases each). V lost 7 bases to trimming and J lost 3 bases, with 12 bases between them. Germline V gene lookup returns CDR1 ENHRY and CDR2 SYGVKD. This CDR3 has 13 residues. In DNA form, the CDR3 reads TGTGCCATCAACGGGGGCCAAGAAGAGACCCAGTACTTC. It encodes CAINGGQEETQYF.

This clonotype was observed a few times. This may be a read error: a much more frequent sequence differs by one nucleotide. The V call is TRBV7-2, the J call TRBJ2-7; D possibly matches TRBD1 or TRBD2 (6 bases each). CDR1 and CDR2 (germline): SGHTA, FQGNSA. The CDR3 extends over 14 amino acids. The CDR3 spells CASSFGGGAYAQYF. DNA of the CDR3: TGTGCCAGCAGCTTTGGGGGCGGGGCCTACGCGCAGTACTTC.

This clonotype was detected only a few times. This chain joins TRBV27 and TRBJ2-7; 8 bases line up with TRBD2. CDR3 length: 16 residues. The J segment lost 2 bases and the V segment lost 3 bases, leaving 9 bases of the junction unmatched. Germline V gives CDR1 MNHEY, CDR2 SMNVEV (reference sequence). The CDR3 nucleotides read TGTGCCAGCAGTTTCCTTGGTAGCGGGAATCCCTACGAGCAGTACTTC. It specifies CASSFLGSGNPYEQYF.

The genes are TRBV6-5 and TRBJ1-4, with TRBD1 identical over 9 bases. The V and J ends lost 3 bases and 3 bases, in that order; junction bases with no gene match: 8. Germline CDR1 reads MNHEY; CDR2 reads SVGAGI. The CDR3 totals 17 residues. CDR3 amino acids: CASSYPGQGVSNEKLFF. In DNA form, the CDR3 reads TGTGCCAGCAGTTATCCGGGACAGGGTGTCTCTAATGAAAAACTGTTTTTT.

This clonotype was recorded many times. The rearrangement uses TRBV29-1 and TRBJ2-5; no clear D gene. Trimming pared 4 bases from V and 4 bases from J, leaving 4 bases between. Per germline, CDR1 SQVTM and CDR2 ANQGSEA. This CDR3 contains 10 residues. The CDR3 sequence: CSVVRETQYF. As DNA, the CDR3 is TGCAGCGTTGTGAGAGAGACCCAGTACTTC.

This clonotype was seen ten or more times. This chain connects TRBV29-1 to TRBJ2-7; D possibly uses TRBD1 or TRBD2 (6 bases each). The V end lost 3 bases, the J end lost 1 base, and 19 bases lay between the germline ends. In germline, CDR1 is SQVTM, CDR2 ANQGSEA. This CDR3 contains 16 residues. In DNA, the CDR3 is TGCAGCGTTGAGGATGGAGGTCGGGGGCCTTCCTACGAGCAGTACTTC. Translation: CSVEDGGRGPSYEQYF.

This clonotype was observed at least ten times. The chain is built from TRBV2 and TRBJ2-7; 9 nucleotides agree with TRBD1. V lost 10 bases to trimming and J lost 2 bases; unmatched junction nucleotides: 15. Germline CDR1 and CDR2: SNHLY and FYNNEI. The CDR3 runs to 16 residues. The CDR3 is CATTLMDRGETYEQYF. The CDR3 DNA is TGTGCCACCACTTTAATGGACAGGGGCGAGACCTACGAGCAGTACTTC.

This clonotype has a count of ten or more. The J gene is TRBJ2-6, the V gene TRBV7-9; D is undetermined. CDR3 length: 15 amino acids. The V end was cut by 3 bases, the J end by 0 bases, with 6 bases between. CDR1 and CDR2 (germline): SEHNR, FQNEAQ (reference sequence). CDR3 DNA sequence: TGTGCCAGCAGCTTTAGGGCCTCTGGGGCCAACGTCCTGACTTTC. Protein sequence: CASSFRASGANVLTF.

Comment on this clonotype: A read error is possible here, since a much larger clone lies one base away. CDR3: CAGSAGDSTNTQYF. CDR3 DNA: TGTGCCGGCAGTGCCGGAGATTCCACAAATACGCAGTATTTT. The V and J genes are TRBV2 and TRBJ2-3; D remains ambiguous. Germline assignment: CDR1 SNHLY and CDR2 FYNNEI. This CDR3 has 14 amino acids.

Turning to this clonotype: A much larger clone sits a single nucleotide away, making a read error possible. V and J are TRBV20-1 and TRBJ1-2; the D gene is possibly TRBD1 (5 bases). The CDR3 loop spans 12 amino acids. Looked up from germline, CDR1 is DFQATT and CDR2 is SNEGSKA (reference sequence). CDR3 loop: CSAWGDNHGYTF. The DNA of the CDR3 is TGCAGTGCTTGGGGGGATAACCATGGCTACACCTTC.

Points on this clonotype: A read error may explain this, as a much larger clone is one base away. The DNA of the CDR3 is TGTGCCAGTAGTATCCAGGGGGCAAGCAATCTGCCCCAGCATTTT. Translated: CASSIQGASNLPQHF. The chain joins TRBV19 to TRBJ1-5; 8 nucleotides align to TRBD1. The CDR3 loop spans 15 amino acids. Per germline, CDR1 LNHDA and CDR2 SQIVND (reference sequence). The variable domain in full, completed from reference TRBV19 and TRBJ1-5, reads DGGITQSPKYLFRKEGQNVTLSCEQNLNHDAMYWYRQDPGQGLRLIYYSQIVNDFQKGDIAEGYSVSREKKESFPLTVTSAQKNPTAFYLCASSIQGASNLPQHFGDGTRLSIL.

At least ten counts were recorded for this clonotype. The chain links TRBV28 to TRBJ1-1, with D uncertain. V was cut by 5 bases and J by 5 bases, with 9 bases left in between. Germline CDR1 is MDHEN and CDR2 is SYDVKM. CDR3 length: 12 amino acids. This CDR3 is CASSEVGTEAFF. The CDR3 nucleotides are TGTGCCAGCAGTGAGGTTGGGACTGAAGCTTTCTTT.

This clonotype was seen ten or more times. The V gene is TRBV20-1, the J gene TRBJ2-7, with D tentatively TRBD1 (5 bases). Trimming took off 0 bases at V and 3 bases at J, with 21 bases between the two ends. This CDR3 contains 17 residues. Germline values: CDR1 DFQATT, CDR2 SNEGSKA (reference sequence). CDR3 amino acids: CSARDALQMTASYEQYF. The CDR3 DNA reads as TGCAGTGCTAGAGATGCACTTCAGATGACAGCAAGCTACGAGCAGTACTTC.